The rows below give T cell receptor beta chains drawn from one sample of a study of Ad26.COV2.S vaccination and SARS-CoV-2 variants. Clones were sequenced by immunoSEQ multiplex PCR, and TCRdb holds only the in-frame ones, with some missing. The sample lists hundreds of thousands of clones; 80% to 95% were seen once. The sequencing here drew on peripheral blood, taken in a trial of Ad26.COV2.S vaccine versus placebo. These receptors all come from a person aged 18-60 years who received the Ad26.COV2.S COVID-19 vaccine or a placebo. Both conserved end residues are part of each CDR3. The order of the fields is V gene, J gene, D gene, CDR3 protein, CDR3 DNA. A D gene is named only where the DNA matches it firmly.

TRBV5-1	TRBJ2-6	.	CASLSGANVLTF	TGCGCCAGCCTCTCTGGGGCCAACGTCCTGACTTTC
TRBV7-9	TRBJ2-2	.	CASSLGLALRGDTGELFF	TGTGCCAGCAGCTTAGGGCTAGCCCTTAGGGGAGACACCGGGGAGCTGTTTTTT
TRBV7-2	TRBJ1-2	.	CASSSFTAYGYTF	TGTGCCAGCAGCTCTTTCACAGCCTATGGCTACACCTTC
TRBV6-5	TRBJ2-1	.	CASSYSMAGFMDEQFF	TGTGCCAGCAGTTACTCGATGGCAGGGTTTATGGATGAGCAGTTCTTC
TRBV19	TRBJ2-7	.	CASRTGRDSYEQYF	TGTGCCAGTAGAACGGGACGGGACTCCTACGAGCAGTACTTC
TRBV9	TRBJ1-3	.	CASSEAPSSYSGNTIYF	TGTGCCAGCAGCGAGGCCCCATCATCTTACTCTGGAAACACCATATATTTT
TRBV9	TRBJ2-3	TRBD1	CASSAGTANTDTQYF	TGTGCCAGCAGCGCTGGGACAGCGAACACAGATACGCAGTATTTT
TRBV27	TRBJ2-7	TRBD1	CASRLSPGQVGYEQYF	TGTGCCAGCAGGCTATCCCCGGGACAGGTGGGGTACGAGCAGTACTTC
TRBV5-1	TRBJ2-2	.	CASSLGIGTGELFF	TGCGCCAGCAGCTTAGGCATAGGGACCGGGGAGCTGTTTTTT
TRBV6-4	TRBJ2-7	.	CASSDSLGLRGMF	TGTGCCAGCAGTGACTCGCTAGGTCTCAGAGGGATGTTC
TRBV3-1/TRBV3-2	TRBJ2-7	.	CASTRARGEQYF	TGTGCCAGCACCCGAGCCAGAGGCGAGCAGTACTTC
TRBV3-1/TRBV3-2	TRBJ2-3	TRBD2	CASSQGLAGDTQYF	TGTGCCAGCAGCCAGGGACTAGCTGGGGATACGCAGTATTTT